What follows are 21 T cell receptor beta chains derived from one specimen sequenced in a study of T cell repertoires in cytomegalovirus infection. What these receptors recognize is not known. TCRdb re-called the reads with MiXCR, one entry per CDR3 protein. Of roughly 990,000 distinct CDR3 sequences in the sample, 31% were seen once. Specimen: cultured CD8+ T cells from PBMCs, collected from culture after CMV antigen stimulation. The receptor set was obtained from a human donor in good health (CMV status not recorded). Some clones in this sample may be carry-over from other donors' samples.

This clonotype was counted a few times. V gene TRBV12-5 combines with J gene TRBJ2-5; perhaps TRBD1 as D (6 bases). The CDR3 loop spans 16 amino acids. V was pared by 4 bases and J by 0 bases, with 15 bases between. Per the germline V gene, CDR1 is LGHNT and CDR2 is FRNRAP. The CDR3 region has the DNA TGTGCTAGTGGTTCAAAGACAGGCTCGGACCAAGAGACCCAGTACTTC. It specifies CASGSKTGSDQETQYF.

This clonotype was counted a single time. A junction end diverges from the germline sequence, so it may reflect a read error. DNA of the CDR3: TGTGCCAACAGTCCAGGACAGGGGATCAACGAGCAGTACTTC. It yields the protein CANSPGQGINEQYF. The chain links TRBV12-3 or TRBV12-4 to TRBJ2-7, with 9 bases matching TRBD1. CDR3 length: 14 amino acids.

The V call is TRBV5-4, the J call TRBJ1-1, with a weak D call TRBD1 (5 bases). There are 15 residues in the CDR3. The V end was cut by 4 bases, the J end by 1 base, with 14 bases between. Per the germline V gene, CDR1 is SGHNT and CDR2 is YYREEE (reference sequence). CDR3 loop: CASSHLGAENTEAFF. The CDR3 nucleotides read TGTGCCAGCAGCCACCTCGGGGCAGAGAACACTGAAGCTTTCTTT.

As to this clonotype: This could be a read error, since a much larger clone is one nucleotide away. CDR3 sequence (DNA): TGTGCCATCAGTGAAAGACAGGTAACTAATGAAAAACTGTTTTTT. It codes for CAISERQVTNEKLFF. The chain carries TRBV10-3 and TRBJ1-4, with D perhaps matching TRBD1 (6 bases). Germline V gives CDR1 ENHRY, CDR2 SYGVKD. The CDR3 sequence is 15 residues long. V dropped 3 bases and J dropped 1 base, with 9 bases sitting between them.

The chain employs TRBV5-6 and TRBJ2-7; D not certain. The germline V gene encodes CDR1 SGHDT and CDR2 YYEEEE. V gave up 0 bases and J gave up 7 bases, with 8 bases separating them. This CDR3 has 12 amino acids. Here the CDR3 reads CASSLVYGEQYF. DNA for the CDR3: TGTGCCAGCAGCTTGGTTTACGGGGAGCAGTACTTC.

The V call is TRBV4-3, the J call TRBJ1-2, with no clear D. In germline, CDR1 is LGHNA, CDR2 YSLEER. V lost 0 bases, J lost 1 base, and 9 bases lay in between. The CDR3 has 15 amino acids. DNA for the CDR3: TGCGCCAGCAGCCAAGAAAATGGCATTAACTATGGCTACACCTTC. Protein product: CASSQENGINYGYTF.

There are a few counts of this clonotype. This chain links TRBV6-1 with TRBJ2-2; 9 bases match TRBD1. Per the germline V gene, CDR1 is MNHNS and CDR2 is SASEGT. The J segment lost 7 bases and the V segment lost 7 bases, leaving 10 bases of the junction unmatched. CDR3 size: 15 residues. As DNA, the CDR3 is TGTGCCAGCATGGACCGGGACAGGGTGGTCGGGGAGCTGTTTTTT. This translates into CASMDRDRVVGELFF.

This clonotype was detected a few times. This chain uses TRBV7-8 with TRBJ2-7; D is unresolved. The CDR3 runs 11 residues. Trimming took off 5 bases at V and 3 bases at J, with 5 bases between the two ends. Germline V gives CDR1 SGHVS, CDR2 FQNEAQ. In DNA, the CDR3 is TGTGCCAGCAGCGACCGCTACGAGCAGTACTTC. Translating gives CASSDRYEQYF.

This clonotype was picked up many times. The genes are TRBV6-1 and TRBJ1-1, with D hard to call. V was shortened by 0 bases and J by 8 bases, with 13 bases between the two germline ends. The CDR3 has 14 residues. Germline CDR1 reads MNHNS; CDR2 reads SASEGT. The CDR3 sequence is CASSEARRVLEAFF. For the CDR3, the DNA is TGTGCCAGCAGTGAAGCGAGGAGGGTCTTAGAAGCTTTCTTT.

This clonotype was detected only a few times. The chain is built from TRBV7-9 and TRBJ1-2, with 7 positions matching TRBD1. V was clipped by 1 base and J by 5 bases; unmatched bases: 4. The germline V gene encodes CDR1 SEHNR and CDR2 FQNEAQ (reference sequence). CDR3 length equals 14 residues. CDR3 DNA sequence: TGTGCCAGCAGCTTAGGGGACAGCAGTTATGGCTACACCTTC. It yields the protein CASSLGDSSYGYTF.

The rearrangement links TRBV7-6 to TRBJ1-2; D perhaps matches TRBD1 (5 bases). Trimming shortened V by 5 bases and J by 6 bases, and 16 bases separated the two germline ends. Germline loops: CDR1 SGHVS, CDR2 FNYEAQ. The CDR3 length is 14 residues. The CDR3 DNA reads TGTGCCAGCAGCCCTGGACATACGAACGATGGCTACACCTTC. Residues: CASSPGHTNDGYTF.

The CDR3 sequence is CASSRGQGAEAFF. CDR3 in DNA: TGTGCCAGTAGCCGGGGTCAGGGCGCTGAAGCTTTCTTT. V and J are TRBV19 and TRBJ1-1; TRBD1 is a possible D gene (5 bases). The V and J ends lost 6 bases and 6 bases respectively, with 14 bases between them. The V gene's germline CDR1 is LNHDA and CDR2 SQIVND (reference sequence). The CDR3 runs 13 residues.

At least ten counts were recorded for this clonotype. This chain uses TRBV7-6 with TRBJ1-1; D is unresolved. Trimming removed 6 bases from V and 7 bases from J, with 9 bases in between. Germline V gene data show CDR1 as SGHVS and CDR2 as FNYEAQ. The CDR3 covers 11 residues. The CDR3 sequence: CASSSTGEAFF. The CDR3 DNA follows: TGTGCCAGCAGTTCTACTGGTGAAGCTTTCTTT.

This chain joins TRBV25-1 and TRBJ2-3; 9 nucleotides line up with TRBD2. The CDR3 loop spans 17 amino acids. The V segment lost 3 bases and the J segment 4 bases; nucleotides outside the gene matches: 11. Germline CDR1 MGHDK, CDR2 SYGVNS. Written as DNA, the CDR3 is TGTGCCAGCAGTGACCTTGGGACTAGCCCGGATTCAGATACGCAGTATTTT. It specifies CASSDLGTSPDSDTQYF.

CDR3 sequence reads: CSAPSGGGDEQYF. In nucleotides, the CDR3 is TGCAGTGCCCCTTCTGGGGGGGGGGACGAGCAGTACTTC. J is TRBJ2-7 and V is TRBV20-1; 7 nucleotides agree with TRBD2. The length of the CDR3 is 13 residues. Germline CDR1 reads DFQATT; CDR2 reads SNEGSKA (reference sequence). Germline trimming cut 6 bases from V and 5 bases from J; bases unmatched to any gene: 10.

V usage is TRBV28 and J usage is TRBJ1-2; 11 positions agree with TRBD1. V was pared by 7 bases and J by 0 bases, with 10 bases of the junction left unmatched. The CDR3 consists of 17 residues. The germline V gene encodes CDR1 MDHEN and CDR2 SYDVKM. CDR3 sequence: CASTELGTGGPNYGYTF. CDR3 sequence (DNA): TGTGCCAGCACCGAATTGGGGACAGGGGGTCCTAACTATGGCTACACCTTC.

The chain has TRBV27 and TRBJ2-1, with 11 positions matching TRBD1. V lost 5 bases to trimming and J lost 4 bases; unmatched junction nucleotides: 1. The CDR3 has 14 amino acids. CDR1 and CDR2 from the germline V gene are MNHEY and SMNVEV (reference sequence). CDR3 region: CASSGQGAYNEQFF. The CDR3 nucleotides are TGTGCCAGCAGTGGACAGGGGGCGTACAATGAGCAGTTCTTC.

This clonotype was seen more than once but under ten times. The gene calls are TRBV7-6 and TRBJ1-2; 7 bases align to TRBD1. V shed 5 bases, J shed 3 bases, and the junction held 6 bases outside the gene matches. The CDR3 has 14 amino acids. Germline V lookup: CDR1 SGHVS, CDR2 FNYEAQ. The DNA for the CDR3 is TGTGCCAGCAGCATAACAGGGGCGCACTATGGCTACACCTTC. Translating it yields CASSITGAHYGYTF.

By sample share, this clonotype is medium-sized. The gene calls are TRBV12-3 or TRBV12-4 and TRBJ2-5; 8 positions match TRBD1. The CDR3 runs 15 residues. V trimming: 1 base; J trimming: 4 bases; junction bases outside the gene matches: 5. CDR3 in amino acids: CASSLGRGRGETQYF. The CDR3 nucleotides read TGTGCCAGCAGTTTAGGCAGGGGGCGGGGAGAGACCCAGTACTTC.

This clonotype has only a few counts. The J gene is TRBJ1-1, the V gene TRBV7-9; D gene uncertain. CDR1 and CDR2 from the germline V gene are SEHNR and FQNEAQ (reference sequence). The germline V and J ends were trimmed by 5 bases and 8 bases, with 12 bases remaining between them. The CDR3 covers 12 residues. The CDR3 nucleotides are TGTGCCAGCAGCCCATCAAAGGGAGAAGCTTTCTTT. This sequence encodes CASSPSKGEAFF.

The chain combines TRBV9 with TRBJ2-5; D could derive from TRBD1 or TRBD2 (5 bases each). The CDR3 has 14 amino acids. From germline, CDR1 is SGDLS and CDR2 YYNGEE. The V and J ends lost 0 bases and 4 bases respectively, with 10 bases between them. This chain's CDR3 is CASSVGWGRETQYF. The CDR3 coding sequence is TGTGCCAGCAGCGTAGGCTGGGGGAGAGAGACCCAGTACTTC.